This T cell receptor (beta chain) is from a study of OX40 agonist ivuxolimab in advanced cancers. In the study overall: Among those treated, three patients had partial responses, one with hepatocellular carcinoma and two with cutaneous melanoma.

Clones were sequenced by immunoSEQ multiplex PCR, and TCRdb holds only the in-frame ones, with some missing. The repertoire holds 50,000 to 80,000 clones, with around 80% as singletons. CDR1 and CDR2 (germline): MNHEY, SVGAGI. Trimming pared 1 base from V and 1 base from J, leaving 10 bases between. This CDR3 has 15 amino acids. Specimen: CD4+ or CD8+ T cells sorted from blood, collected in a trial of the OX40 agonist ivuxolimab. The receptor's source is an adult with an advanced solid tumor such as melanoma, head and neck, liver or kidney cancer. This chain links TRBV6-5 with TRBJ2-5, with D perhaps matching TRBD1 (6 bases). The CDR3 is CASSYWTEPQETQYF. CDR3 DNA sequence: TGTGCCAGCAGTTACTGGACAGAGCCCCAAGAGACCCAGTACTTC.